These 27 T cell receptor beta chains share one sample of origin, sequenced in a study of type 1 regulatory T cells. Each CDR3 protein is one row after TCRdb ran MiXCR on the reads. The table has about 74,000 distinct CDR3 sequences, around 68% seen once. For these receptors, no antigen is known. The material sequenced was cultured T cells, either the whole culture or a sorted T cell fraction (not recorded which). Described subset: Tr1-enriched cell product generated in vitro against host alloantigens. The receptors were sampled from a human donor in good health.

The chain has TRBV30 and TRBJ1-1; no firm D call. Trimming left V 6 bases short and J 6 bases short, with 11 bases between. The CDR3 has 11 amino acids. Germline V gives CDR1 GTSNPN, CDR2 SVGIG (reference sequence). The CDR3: CACRNGAEAFF. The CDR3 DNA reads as TGTGCCTGCAGGAATGGCGCTGAAGCTTTCTTT.

CDR3 DNA: TGCAGTGCTAGAGGCCCAAATGAGGGCTACACCTTC. Translation: CSARGPNEGYTF. The chain links TRBV20-1 to TRBJ1-2, with D uncertain. Looked up from germline, CDR1 is DFQATT and CDR2 is SNEGSKA (reference sequence). This CDR3 has 12 residues. The V end was cut by 1 base, the J end by 8 bases, with 11 bases between.

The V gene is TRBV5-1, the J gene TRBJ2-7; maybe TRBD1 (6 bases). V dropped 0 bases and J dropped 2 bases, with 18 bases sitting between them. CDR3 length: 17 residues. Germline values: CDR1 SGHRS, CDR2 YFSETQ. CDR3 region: CASSLVRFGTYTYEQYF. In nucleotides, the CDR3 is TGCGCCAGCAGCTTGGTTCGTTTCGGGACATACACCTACGAGCAGTACTTC.

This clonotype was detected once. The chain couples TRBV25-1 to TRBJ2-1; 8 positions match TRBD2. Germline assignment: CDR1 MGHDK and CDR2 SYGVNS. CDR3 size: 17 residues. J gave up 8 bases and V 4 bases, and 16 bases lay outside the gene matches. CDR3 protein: CASSVGLAPIAVDEQFF. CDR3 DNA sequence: TGTGCCAGCAGTGTAGGACTAGCACCCATCGCCGTCGATGAGCAGTTCTTC.

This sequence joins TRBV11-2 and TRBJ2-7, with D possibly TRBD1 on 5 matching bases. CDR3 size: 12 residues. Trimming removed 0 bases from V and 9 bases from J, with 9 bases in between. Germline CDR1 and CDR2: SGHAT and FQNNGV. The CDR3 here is CASSLDQTGQYF. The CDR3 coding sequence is TGTGCCAGCAGCTTAGATCAAACAGGGCAGTACTTC.

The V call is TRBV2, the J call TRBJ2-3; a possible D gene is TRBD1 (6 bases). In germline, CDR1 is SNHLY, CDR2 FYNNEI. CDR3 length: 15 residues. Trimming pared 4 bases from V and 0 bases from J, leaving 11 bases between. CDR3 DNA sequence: TGTGCCAGCAGTGGGGGCAGGGGAAGCACAGATACGCAGTATTTT. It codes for CASSGGRGSTDTQYF.

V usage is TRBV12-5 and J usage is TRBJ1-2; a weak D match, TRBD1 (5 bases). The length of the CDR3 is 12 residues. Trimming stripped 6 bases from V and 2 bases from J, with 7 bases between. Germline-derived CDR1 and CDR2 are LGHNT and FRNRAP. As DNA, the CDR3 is TGTGCTAGTGGGACAGCGAACTATGGCTACACCTTC. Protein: CASGTANYGYTF.

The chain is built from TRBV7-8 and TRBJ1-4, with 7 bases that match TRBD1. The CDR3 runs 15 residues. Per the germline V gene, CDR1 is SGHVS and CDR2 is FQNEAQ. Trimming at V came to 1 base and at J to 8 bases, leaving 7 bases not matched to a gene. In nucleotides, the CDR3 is TGTGCCAGCAGCTTAGAGGCCAGGGGGATGGAAAAACTGTTTTTT. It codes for CASSLEARGMEKLFF.

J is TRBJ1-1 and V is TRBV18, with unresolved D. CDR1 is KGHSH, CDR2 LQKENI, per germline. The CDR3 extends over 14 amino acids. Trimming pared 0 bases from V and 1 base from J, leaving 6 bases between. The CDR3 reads CASSPPVKNTEAFF. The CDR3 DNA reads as TGTGCCAGCTCACCACCGGTGAAGAACACTGAAGCTTTCTTT.

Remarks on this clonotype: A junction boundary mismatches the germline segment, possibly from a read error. The CDR3, as DNA: TGTGCCGCCCAAGGACAGTCGAACACTGTAGCTTTCTTT. Its translation: CAAQGQSNTVAFF. The V and J genes are TRBV12-3 or TRBV12-4 and TRBJ1-1; weak D call: TRBD1 (6 bases). The CDR3 is made up of 13 amino acids.

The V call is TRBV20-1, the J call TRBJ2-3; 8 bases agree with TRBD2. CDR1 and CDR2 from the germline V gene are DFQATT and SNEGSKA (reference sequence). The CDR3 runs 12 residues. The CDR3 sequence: CSPGGGTDTQYF. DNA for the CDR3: TGCAGCCCGGGGGGGGGCACAGATACGCAGTATTTT.

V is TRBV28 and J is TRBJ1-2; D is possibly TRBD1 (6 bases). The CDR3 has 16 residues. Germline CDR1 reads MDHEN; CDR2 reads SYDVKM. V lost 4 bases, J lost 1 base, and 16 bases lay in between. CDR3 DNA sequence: TGTGCCAGCAGTTCCGTTGGACAGAACAATAACTATGGCTACACCTTC. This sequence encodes CASSSVGQNNNYGYTF.

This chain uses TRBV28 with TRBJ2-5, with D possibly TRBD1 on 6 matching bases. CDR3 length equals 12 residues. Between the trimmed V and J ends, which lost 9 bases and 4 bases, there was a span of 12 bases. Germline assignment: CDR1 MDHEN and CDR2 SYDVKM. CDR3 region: CASSGTLETQYF. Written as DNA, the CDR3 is TGTGCCAGTTCCGGGACATTAGAGACCCAGTACTTC.

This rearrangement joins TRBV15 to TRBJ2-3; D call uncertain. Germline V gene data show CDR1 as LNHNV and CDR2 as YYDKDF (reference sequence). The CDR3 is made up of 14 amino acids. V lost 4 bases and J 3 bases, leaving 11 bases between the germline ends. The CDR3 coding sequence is TGTGCCACCAGCAACGGCGTTGGGACAGATACGCAGTATTTT. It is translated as CATSNGVGTDTQYF.

CDR3 DNA: TGTGCCTGGAGTTCCGTAGCGGGAGAGGGGCCAGAGACCCAGTACTTC. This translates into CAWSSVAGEGPETQYF. The chain couples TRBV30 to TRBJ2-5; the match to TRBD2 covers 9 bases. The CDR3 spans 16 residues. V lost 2 bases to trimming and J lost 4 bases; unmatched junction nucleotides: 11. Germline-derived CDR1 and CDR2 are GTSNPN and SVGIG (reference sequence).

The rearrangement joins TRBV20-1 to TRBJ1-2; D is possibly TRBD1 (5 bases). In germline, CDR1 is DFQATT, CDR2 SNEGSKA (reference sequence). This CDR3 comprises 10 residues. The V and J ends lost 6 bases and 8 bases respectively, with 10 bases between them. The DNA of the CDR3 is TGCAGTGCGGGGGGGAAAGGCTACACCTTC. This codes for CSAGGKGYTF.

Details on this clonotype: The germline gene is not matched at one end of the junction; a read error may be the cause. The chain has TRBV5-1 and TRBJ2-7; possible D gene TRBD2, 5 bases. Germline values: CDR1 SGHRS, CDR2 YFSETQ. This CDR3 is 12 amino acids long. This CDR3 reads CANSLEVGEQYF. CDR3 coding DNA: TGCGCCAACAGCTTGGAGGTCGGCGAGCAGTACTTC.

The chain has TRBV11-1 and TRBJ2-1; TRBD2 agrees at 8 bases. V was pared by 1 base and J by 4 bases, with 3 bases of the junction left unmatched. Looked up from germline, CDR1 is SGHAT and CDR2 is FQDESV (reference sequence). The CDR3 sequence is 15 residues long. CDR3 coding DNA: TGTGCCAGCAGCTTAGTGAGCGGGGGATACAATGAGCAGTTCTTC. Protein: CASSLVSGGYNEQFF.

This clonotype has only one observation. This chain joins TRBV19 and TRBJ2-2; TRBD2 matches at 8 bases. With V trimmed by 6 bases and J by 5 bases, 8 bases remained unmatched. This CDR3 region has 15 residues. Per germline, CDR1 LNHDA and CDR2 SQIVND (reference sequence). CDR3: CASRRLATITGELFF. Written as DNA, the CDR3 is TGTGCCAGTAGAAGACTAGCGACCATTACCGGGGAGCTGTTTTTT.

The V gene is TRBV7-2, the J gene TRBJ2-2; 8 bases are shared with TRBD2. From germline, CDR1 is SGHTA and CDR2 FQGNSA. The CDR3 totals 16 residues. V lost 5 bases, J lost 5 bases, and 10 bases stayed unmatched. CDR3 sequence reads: CASSQISGIGTGELFF. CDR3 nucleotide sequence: TGTGCCAGCAGCCAAATTAGCGGGATCGGGACCGGGGAGCTGTTTTTT.

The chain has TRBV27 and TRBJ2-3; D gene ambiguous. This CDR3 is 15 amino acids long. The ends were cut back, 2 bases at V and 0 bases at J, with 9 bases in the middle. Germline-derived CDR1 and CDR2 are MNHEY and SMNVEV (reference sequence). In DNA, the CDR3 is TGTGCCAGCAGTTTAGCACTTTCTAGCACAGATACGCAGTATTTT. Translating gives CASSLALSSTDTQYF.

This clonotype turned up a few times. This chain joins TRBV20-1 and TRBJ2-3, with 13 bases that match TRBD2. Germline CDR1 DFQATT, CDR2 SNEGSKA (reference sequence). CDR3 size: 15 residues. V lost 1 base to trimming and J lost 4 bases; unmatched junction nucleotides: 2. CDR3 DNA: TGCAGTGCTAGAGGGACTAGCGGGAGACCAGATACGCAGTATTTT. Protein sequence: CSARGTSGRPDTQYF.

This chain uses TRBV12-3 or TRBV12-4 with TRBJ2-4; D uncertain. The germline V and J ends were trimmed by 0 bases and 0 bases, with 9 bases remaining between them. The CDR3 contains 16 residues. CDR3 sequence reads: CASSLAWARAKNIQYF. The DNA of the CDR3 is TGTGCCAGCAGTTTAGCCTGGGCCCGAGCCAAAAACATTCAGTACTTC.

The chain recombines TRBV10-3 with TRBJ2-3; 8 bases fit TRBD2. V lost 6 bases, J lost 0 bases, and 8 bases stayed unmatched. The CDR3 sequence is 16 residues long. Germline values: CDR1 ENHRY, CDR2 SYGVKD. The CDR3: CAIRASSGLSTDTQYF. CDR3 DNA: TGTGCCATCAGGGCTTCTAGCGGGCTGAGCACAGATACGCAGTATTTT.

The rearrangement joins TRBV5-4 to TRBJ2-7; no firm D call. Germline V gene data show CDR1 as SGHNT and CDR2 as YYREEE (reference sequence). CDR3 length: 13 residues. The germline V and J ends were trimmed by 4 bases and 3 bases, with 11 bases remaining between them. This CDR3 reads CASSVLQNYEQYF. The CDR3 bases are TGTGCCAGCAGCGTATTACAGAACTACGAGCAGTACTTC.

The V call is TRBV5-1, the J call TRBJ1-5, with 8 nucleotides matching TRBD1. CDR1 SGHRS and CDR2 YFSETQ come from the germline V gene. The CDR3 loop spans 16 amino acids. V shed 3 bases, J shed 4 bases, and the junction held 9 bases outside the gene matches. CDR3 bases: TGCGCCAGCAGCTCAGGGGGCCTCAATGATAATCAGCCCCAGCATTTT. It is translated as CASSSGGLNDNQPQHF.

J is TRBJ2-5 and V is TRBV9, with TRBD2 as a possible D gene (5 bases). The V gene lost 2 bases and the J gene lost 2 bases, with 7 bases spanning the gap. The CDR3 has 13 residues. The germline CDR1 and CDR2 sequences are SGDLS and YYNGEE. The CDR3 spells CASSVGIQETQYF. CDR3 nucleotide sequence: TGTGCCAGCAGCGTCGGGATTCAAGAGACCCAGTACTTC. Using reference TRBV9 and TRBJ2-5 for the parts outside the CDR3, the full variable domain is DSGVTQTPKHLITATGQRVTLRCSPRSGDLSVYWYQQSLDQGLQFLIQYYNGEERAKGNILERFSAQQFPDLHSELNLSSLELGDSALYFCASSVGIQETQYFGPGTRLLVL.